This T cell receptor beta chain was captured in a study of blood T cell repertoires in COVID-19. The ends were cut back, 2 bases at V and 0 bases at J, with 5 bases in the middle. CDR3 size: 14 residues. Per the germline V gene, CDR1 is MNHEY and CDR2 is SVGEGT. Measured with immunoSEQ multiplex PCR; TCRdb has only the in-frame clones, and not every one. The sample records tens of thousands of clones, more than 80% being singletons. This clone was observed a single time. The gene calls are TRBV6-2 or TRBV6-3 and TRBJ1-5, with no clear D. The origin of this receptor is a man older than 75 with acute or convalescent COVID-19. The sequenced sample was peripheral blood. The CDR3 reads CASSYIYSNQPQHF. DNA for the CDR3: TGTGCCAGCAGTTACATCTATAGCAATCAGCCCCAGCATTTT.